This TCR beta chain is from a study of cytomegalovirus exposure and HLA in healthy donors. Overall study results and limits: For cytomegalovirus status, the classifier reportedly gave diagnoses with high specificity and sensitivity. Listed as cytomegalovirus-associated were 150 to 200 TCR beta chains. The authors later found HLA-associated TCR beta chains more clonally expanded than equally common others.

The PCR had 60 Vbeta and 13 Jbeta primers. Using immunoSEQ multiplex PCR, the repertoire was profiled, and TCRdb retains in-frame clones only, with some absent. The repertoire holds approximately 97,000 clones, roughly 80% seen once, with 2.6% in the top ten. Of note for this clone: Its matching antigen is unknown.

V shed 3 bases and J 2 bases; nucleotides not matched to a gene: 6. There are 16 residues in the CDR3. Germline CDR1 SGHTA, CDR2 FQGTGA. The clonotype comes from a man aged 35-49 years in good health and CMV-seronegative. Material: PBMCs. The chain employs TRBV7-3 and TRBJ2-1; TRBD2 matches at 8 bases. The CDR3 is CASSFSGGPAYNEQFF. CDR3 coding DNA: TGTGCCAGCAGCTTTTCGGGGGGGCCTGCCTACAATGAGCAGTTCTTC.